This T cell receptor beta chain was found in a study of shared clonotypes between healthy human individuals. The assay was immunoSEQ multiplex PCR, and TCRdb's table has in-frame clones only and misses some. The data contain fewer than 1.6 million clones, about 98.5% of them singletons. The sequenced sample was naive CD4+ T cells sorted from blood. The subset is: CD45RA+ positively selected. The source is a man younger than 40 in good health.

DNA for the CDR3: TGCGCCAGCAGCCCGGACAGTATGAACACTGAAGCTTTCTTT. Translated, it gives CASSPDSMNTEAFF. V and J are TRBV5-1 and TRBJ1-1, with D possibly matching TRBD1 (6 bases). The CDR3 runs to 14 residues. Trimming left V 4 bases short and J 0 bases short, with 10 bases between. Germline values: CDR1 SGHRS, CDR2 YFSETQ.